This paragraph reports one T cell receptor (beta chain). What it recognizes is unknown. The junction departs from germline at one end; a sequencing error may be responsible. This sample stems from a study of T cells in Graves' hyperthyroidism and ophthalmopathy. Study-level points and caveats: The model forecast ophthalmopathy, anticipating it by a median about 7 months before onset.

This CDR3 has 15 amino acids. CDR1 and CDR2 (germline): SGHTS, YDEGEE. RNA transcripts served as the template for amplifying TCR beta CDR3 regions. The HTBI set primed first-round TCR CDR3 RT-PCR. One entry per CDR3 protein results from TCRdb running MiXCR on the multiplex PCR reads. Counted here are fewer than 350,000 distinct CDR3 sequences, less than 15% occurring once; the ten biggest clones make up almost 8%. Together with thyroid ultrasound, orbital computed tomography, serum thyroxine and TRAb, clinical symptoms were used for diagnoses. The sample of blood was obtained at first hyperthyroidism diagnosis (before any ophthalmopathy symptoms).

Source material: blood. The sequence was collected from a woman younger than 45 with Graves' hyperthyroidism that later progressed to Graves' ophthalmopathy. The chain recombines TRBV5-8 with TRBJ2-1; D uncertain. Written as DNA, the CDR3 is TGTGCCAGCAACTTGGGCACCTTGGGCGTCGTTCGGCAGTTCTTC. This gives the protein CASNLGTLGVVRQFF.